What follows describes a single T cell receptor beta chain. Using immunoSEQ multiplex PCR, the repertoire was profiled, and TCRdb retains in-frame clones only, with some absent. The data show fewer than 50,000 clones, around 75% seen once. The data belong to a study of blood T cell repertoires in COVID-19. Study details: Italy, Spain and the United States were the sources of the convalescent and acute COVID-19 samples.

Trimming cost V 4 bases and J 8 bases; bases outside gene matches: 8. Germline V gene lookup returns CDR1 SNHLY and CDR2 FYNNEI. There are 15 residues in the CDR3. The chain recombines TRBV2 with TRBJ2-1; 10 nucleotides agree with TRBD1. The sequence was collected from a man aged 80 or over with acute or convalescent COVID-19. The sequenced sample consisted of peripheral blood. For the CDR3, the DNA is TGTGCCAGCAGTGCGCGACAGGGGGCTAAGGATGAGCAGTTCTTC. As protein: CASSARQGAKDEQFF.